What follows are 18 T cell receptor beta chains derived from one specimen sequenced in a study of blood T cell repertoires in COVID-19. Here immunoSEQ multiplex PCR was the method, and the copy in TCRdb shows in-frame clones only, minus some. The data contain some 200,000 clones, about 86% of them singletons. Sequenced input: peripheral blood. The origin of the receptors is a man aged 25 to 40 with active or convalescent COVID-19.

The chain combines TRBV6-5 with TRBJ1-1; D possibly corresponds to TRBD1 (5 bases). CDR1 and CDR2 (germline): MNHEY, SVGAGI. The CDR3 is 15 residues long. Trimming took off 2 bases at V and 3 bases at J, with 13 bases between the two ends. The DNA for the CDR3 is TGTGCCAGCAGTTACACTGCAGGGTTAGACACTGAAGCTTTCTTT. Its protein is CASSYTAGLDTEAFF.

The J gene is TRBJ2-7, the V gene TRBV4-1; possibly TRBD2 for D (5 bases). The CDR3 extends over 15 amino acids. The germline V and J ends were trimmed by 1 base and 4 bases, with 14 bases remaining between them. From germline, CDR1 is MGHRA and CDR2 YSYEKL. The CDR3 sequence: CASSQGRGSLYEQYV. CDR3 in DNA: TGCGCCAGCAGCCAAGGTCGAGGGAGTCTATACGAGCAGTACGTC.

The J gene is TRBJ1-6, the V gene TRBV28; D remains unclear. This CDR3 has 12 residues. In germline, CDR1 is MDHEN, CDR2 SYDVKM. The ends were cut back, 8 bases at V and 5 bases at J, with 7 bases in the middle. CDR3 sequence reads: CASGRNNSPLHF. The CDR3 DNA is TGTGCCAGCGGCCGTAATAATTCACCCCTCCACTTT.

The rearrangement links TRBV9 to TRBJ2-6; 8 nucleotides align to TRBD1. With 3 bases clipped from V and 0 bases from J, the junction kept 5 bases outside the gene matches. The length of the CDR3 is 17 residues. Germline values: CDR1 SGDLS, CDR2 YYNGEE. The CDR3 nucleotides read TGTGCCAGCAGCGGCGGACAGGGCAACTCTGGGGCCAACGTCCTGACTTTC. The encoded protein is CASSGGQGNSGANVLTF.

Comments on this clone: The sample carries other DNA sequences with the same CDR3. The chain links TRBV5-1 to TRBJ2-5; TRBD2 is a possible D gene (6 bases). The germline V and J ends were trimmed by 4 bases and 1 base, with 11 bases remaining between them. This CDR3 spans 14 amino acids. Germline V lookup: CDR1 SGHRS, CDR2 YFSETQ. The CDR3 DNA reads TGCGCCAGCAGCGGAGGAGGGGTCCAAGAGACCCAGTACTTC. As protein: CASSGGGVQETQYF.

The chain has TRBV9 and TRBJ1-2, with TRBD1 matching over 7 bases. The CDR3 sequence is 15 residues long. The trim removed 0 bases at V and 7 bases at J, leaving 9 bases unmatched. Germline V gene lookup returns CDR1 SGDLS and CDR2 YYNGEE. In DNA, the CDR3 is TGTGCCAGCAGCGTAGACTCAGGGGGGATGGGTGGCTACACCTTC. It specifies CASSVDSGGMGGYTF.

The chain couples TRBV2 to TRBJ1-4; D uncertain. Germline CDR1 and CDR2: SNHLY and FYNNEI. This CDR3 comprises 14 residues. V lost 8 bases to trimming and J lost 7 bases, with 17 bases between them. CDR3 in DNA: TGTGCCAGCGGATCCGAAGAGGCGGGTGAAAAACTGTTTTTT. Translating it yields CASGSEEAGEKLFF.

The genes are TRBV5-1 and TRBJ1-2; the match to TRBD1 covers 8 bases. CDR3 length equals 15 residues. Per the germline V gene, CDR1 is SGHRS and CDR2 is YFSETQ. V was pared by 7 bases and J by 0 bases, with 8 bases of the junction left unmatched. The chain's CDR3 is CASRPGQGANYGYTF. CDR3 sequence (DNA): TGCGCCAGCCGACCAGGACAGGGCGCTAACTATGGCTACACCTTC.

This clone was found a few times. The chain combines TRBV5-1 with TRBJ1-1, with unresolved D. V was trimmed by 2 bases and J by 2 bases, leaving 10 bases between them. This CDR3 is built from 14 residues. The germline CDR1 and CDR2 sequences are SGHRS and YFSETQ. CDR3 sequence (DNA): TGCGCCAGCAGCTTAGGGCCGGGAAACACTGAAGCTTTCTTT. This sequence encodes CASSLGPGNTEAFF. Combining the CDR3 with reference TRBV5-1 and TRBJ1-1 gives the whole variable domain KAGVTQTPRYLIKTRGQQVTLSCSPISGHRSVSWYQQTPGQGLQFLFEYFSETQRNKGNFPGRFSGRQFSNSRSEMNVSTLELGDSALYLCASSLGPGNTEAFFGQGTRLTVV.

V usage is TRBV24-1 and J usage is TRBJ2-1, with 11 nucleotides matching TRBD2. From germline, CDR1 is KGHDR and CDR2 SFDVKD. With V trimmed by 3 bases and J by 7 bases, 7 bases remained unmatched. There are 16 residues in the CDR3. The CDR3 loop is CATSDVAGGRGNEQFF. The CDR3 DNA reads as TGTGCCACCAGTGATGTAGCGGGAGGGCGGGGGAATGAGCAGTTCTTC.

This rearrangement joins TRBV5-1 to TRBJ2-5; tentative D call: TRBD1 (6 bases). The CDR3 totals 16 residues. The germline V gene has CDR1 SGHRS and CDR2 YFSETQ. V was pared by 0 bases and J by 1 base, with 13 bases between. Here the CDR3 DNA reads TGCGCCAGCAGCTTGGGGTACAGGGAATCCCAAGAGACCCAGTACTTC. It codes for CASSLGYRESQETQYF.

The rearrangement links TRBV18 to TRBJ2-6; perhaps TRBD1 as D (5 bases). The CDR3 spans 16 residues. V shed 1 base and J shed 0 bases, with 7 bases lying between them. In germline, CDR1 is KGHSH, CDR2 LQKENI. CDR3 in amino acids: CASSPQGPSGANVLTF. The DNA for the CDR3 is TGTGCCAGCTCACCACAGGGGCCCTCTGGGGCCAACGTCCTGACTTTC.

The V call is TRBV6-5, the J call TRBJ1-6; tentative D call: TRBD1 (5 bases). This CDR3 is 16 amino acids long. Trimming shortened V by 2 bases and J by 9 bases, and 17 bases separated the two germline ends. Germline V gene lookup returns CDR1 MNHEY and CDR2 SVGAGI. Here the CDR3 DNA reads TGTGCCAGCAGTTACGCGACAGTCTGGGAATTTTCACCCCTCCACTTT. Protein product: CASSYATVWEFSPLHF.

The chain joins TRBV21-1 to TRBJ2-7; the D call in the table, TRBD2, was not verified against the DNA. TRBV21-1 is labeled a pseudogene. CDR3 size: 17 residues. The CDR3 loop is CASSKERGLAGTYEQYV. CDR3 nucleotide sequence: TGTGCCAGCAGCAAAGAGAGGGGATTAGCGGGTACCTACGAGCAGTACGTC.

The rearrangement joins TRBV4-1 to TRBJ1-5; a weak D match, TRBD1 (6 bases). The V and J ends lost 2 bases and 2 bases respectively, with 10 bases between them. CDR1 and CDR2 (germline): MGHRA, YSYEKL. CDR3 length equals 15 residues. The CDR3 loop is CASSQQGPGNQPQHF. The CDR3 bases are TGCGCCAGCAGCCAACAGGGGCCGGGCAATCAGCCCCAGCATTTT.

The chain uses TRBV28 and TRBJ2-7; TRBD2 matches 8 bases. CDR1 is MDHEN, CDR2 SYDVKM, per germline. The CDR3 has 13 amino acids. The V and J ends lost 4 bases and 4 bases, in that order; junction bases with no gene match: 3. The CDR3: CASSSGGVYEQYV. Here the CDR3 DNA reads TGTGCCAGCAGTTCGGGAGGGGTGTACGAGCAGTACGTC.

The V and J genes are TRBV24-1 and TRBJ1-2; TRBD1 matches at 8 bases. The CDR3 is 16 residues long. Trimming at V came to 4 bases and at J to 1 base, leaving 7 bases not matched to a gene. The germline gives CDR1 KGHDR, CDR2 SFDVKD. CDR3 in DNA: TGTGCCACCAGTGACCCCGGGACAGGAGTTAACTATGGCTACACCTTC. It specifies CATSDPGTGVNYGYTF.

The chain employs TRBV6-1 and TRBJ2-7; 7 bases align to TRBD1. Germline V CDR1 and CDR2: MNHNS, SASEGT. The CDR3 runs to 18 residues. V was pared by 4 bases and J by 2 bases, with 17 bases of the junction left unmatched. CDR3 sequence (DNA): TGTGCCAGCAGTGTATATTCCCCCCCTCACACAGGGGCCTACGAGCAGTACGTC. Translated: CASSVYSPPHTGAYEQYV.